This TCR beta chain was sequenced in a study of human T cells and chemical hapten exposure. About this clonotype itself: The antigen is not known.

V was cut by 6 bases and J by 0 bases, with 17 bases left in between. Germline V CDR1 and CDR2: SNHLY, FYNNEI. This CDR3 contains 16 residues. Individual cDNA molecules had unique molecular identifiers attached to them by the library. In the study's own analysis: The number of TCRs in each sample had a median of approximately 96,000 and spanned roughly 23,224 to 750,000. TCRdb itself ran the RACE reads through MiXCR, one entry per CDR3 protein. The V and J calls follow TCRdb's processing rather than the paper's. The sample comprises about 77,000 distinct CDR3 sequences, about 9.2% of which are singletons, and around 1.7% rests with the top ten. Study findings and constraints: Those TCRs sitting above 1 in 1000 frequency stayed the same with DPC sensitization.

Time point defined: healthy volunteer bleed at 6 weeks. RNA extraction used unfractionated whole blood as the source of total RNA. Input material: whole blood. The genes are TRBV2 and TRBJ1-1, with D hard to call. The receptor was derived from a female donor in good health. Some clones in this sample may be carry-over from other donors' samples. CDR3 sequence: CASSLDGRRLNTEAFF. The CDR3 DNA reads TGTGCCAGCAGCCTAGACGGCAGGAGATTGAACACTGAAGCTTTCTTT.